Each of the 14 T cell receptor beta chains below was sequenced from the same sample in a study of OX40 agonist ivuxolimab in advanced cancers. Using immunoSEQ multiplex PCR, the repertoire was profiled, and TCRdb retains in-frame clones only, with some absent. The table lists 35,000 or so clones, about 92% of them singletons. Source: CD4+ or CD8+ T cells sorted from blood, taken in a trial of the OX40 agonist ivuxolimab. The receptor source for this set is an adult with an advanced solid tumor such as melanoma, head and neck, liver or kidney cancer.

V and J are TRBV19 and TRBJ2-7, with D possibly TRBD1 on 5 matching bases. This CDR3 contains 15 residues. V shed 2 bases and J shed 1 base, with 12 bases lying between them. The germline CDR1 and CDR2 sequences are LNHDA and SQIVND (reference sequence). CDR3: CASSILLDSSYEQYF. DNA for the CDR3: TGTGCCAGTAGTATATTATTAGACAGTTCCTACGAGCAGTACTTC.

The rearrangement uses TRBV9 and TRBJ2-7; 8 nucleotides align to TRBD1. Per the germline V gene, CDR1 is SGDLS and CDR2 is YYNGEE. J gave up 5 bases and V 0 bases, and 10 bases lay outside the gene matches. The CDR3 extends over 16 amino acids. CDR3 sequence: CASSVGPQGANHEQYF. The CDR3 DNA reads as TGTGCCAGCAGCGTAGGCCCGCAGGGGGCGAACCACGAGCAGTACTTC.

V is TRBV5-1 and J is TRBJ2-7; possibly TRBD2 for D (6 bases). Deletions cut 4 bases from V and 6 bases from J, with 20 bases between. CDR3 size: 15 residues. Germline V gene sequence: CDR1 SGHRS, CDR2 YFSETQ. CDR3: CASSGRSPMEGEQYF. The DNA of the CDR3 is TGCGCCAGCAGCGGAAGGAGCCCGATGGAGGGCGAGCAGTACTTC.

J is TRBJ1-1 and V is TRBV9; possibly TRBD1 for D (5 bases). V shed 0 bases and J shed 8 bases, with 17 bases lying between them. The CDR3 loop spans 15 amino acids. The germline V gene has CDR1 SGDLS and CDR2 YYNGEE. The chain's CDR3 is CASSVDSGLIMEAFF. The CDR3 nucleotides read TGTGCCAGCAGCGTAGATTCAGGGTTGATAATGGAAGCTTTCTTT. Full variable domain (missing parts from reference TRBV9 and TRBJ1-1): DSGVTQTPKHLITATGQRVTLRCSPRSGDLSVYWYQQSLDQGLQFLIQYYNGEERAKGNILERFSAQQFPDLHSELNLSSLELGDSALYFCASSVDSGLIMEAFFGQGTRLTVV.

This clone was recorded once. This CDR3 reads CASTGGLAIKNEQFF. DNA of the CDR3: TGTGCCAGCACCGGGGGACTAGCGATTAAAAATGAGCAGTTCTTC. The chain employs TRBV21-1 and TRBJ2-1; the table's D call, TRBD2, has no DNA check behind it. TRBV21-1 constitutes a pseudogene. CDR3 size: 15 residues.

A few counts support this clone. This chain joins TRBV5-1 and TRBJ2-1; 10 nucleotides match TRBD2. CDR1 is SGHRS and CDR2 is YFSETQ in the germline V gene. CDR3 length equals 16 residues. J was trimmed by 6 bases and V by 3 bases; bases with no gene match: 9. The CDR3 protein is CASSYLAGVLANEQFF. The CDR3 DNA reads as TGCGCCAGCAGCTACCTAGCGGGAGTCCTAGCCAATGAGCAGTTCTTC.

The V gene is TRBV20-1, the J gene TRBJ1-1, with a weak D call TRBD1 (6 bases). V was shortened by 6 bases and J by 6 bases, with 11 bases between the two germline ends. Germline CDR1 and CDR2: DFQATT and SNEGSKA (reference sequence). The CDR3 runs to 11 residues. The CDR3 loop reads CSASQGAEAFF. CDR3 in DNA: TGCAGTGCGTCACAGGGCGCTGAAGCTTTCTTT.

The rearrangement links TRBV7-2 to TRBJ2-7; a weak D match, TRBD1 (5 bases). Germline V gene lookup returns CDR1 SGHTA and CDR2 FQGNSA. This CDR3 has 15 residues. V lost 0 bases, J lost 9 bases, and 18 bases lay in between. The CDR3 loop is CASSLAGAGEEAQYF. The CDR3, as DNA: TGTGCCAGCAGCTTAGCAGGGGCAGGCGAAGAGGCGCAGTACTTC. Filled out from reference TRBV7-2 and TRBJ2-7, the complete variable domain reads GAGVSQSPSNKVTEKGKDVELRCDPISGHTALYWYRQSLGQGLEFLIYFQGNSAPDKSGLPSDRFSAERTGGSVSTLTIQRTQQEDSAVYLCASSLAGAGEEAQYFGPGTRLTVT.

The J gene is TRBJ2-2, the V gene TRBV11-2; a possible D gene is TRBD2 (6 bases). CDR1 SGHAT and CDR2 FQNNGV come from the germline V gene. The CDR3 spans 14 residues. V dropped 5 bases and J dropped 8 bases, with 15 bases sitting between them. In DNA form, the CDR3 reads TGTGCCAGCAGCCTCGGACTATCGTGGGGGGAGCTGTTTTTT. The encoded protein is CASSLGLSWGELFF.

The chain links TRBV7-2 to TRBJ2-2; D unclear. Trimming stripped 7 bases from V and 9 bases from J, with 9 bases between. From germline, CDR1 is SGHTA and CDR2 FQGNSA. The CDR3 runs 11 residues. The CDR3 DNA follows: TGTGCCAGCACCCCAGCTAGGGAGCTGTTTTTT. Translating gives CASTPARELFF.

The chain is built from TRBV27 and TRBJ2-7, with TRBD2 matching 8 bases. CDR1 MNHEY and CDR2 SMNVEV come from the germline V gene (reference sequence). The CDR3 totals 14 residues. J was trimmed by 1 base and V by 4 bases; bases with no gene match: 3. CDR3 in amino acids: CASSSSGSSYEQYF. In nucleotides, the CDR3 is TGTGCCAGCAGTTCTAGCGGGTCGTCCTACGAGCAGTACTTC.

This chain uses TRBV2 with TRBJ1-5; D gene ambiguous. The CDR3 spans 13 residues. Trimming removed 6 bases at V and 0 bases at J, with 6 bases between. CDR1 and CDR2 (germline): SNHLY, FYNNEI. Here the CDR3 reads CASSANSNQPQHF. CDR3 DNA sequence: TGTGCCAGCAGCGCAAATAGCAATCAGCCCCAGCATTTT. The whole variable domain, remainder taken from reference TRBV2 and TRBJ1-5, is EPEVTQTPSHQVTQMGQEVILRCVPISNHLYFYWYRQILGQKVEFLVSFYNNEISEKSEIFDDQFSVERPDGSNFTLKIRSTKLEDSAMYFCASSANSNQPQHFGDGTRLSIL.

CDR3 amino acids: CASSQARTYEQYF. CDR3 sequence (DNA): TGTGCCAGCTCACAAGCCCGAACCTACGAGCAGTACTTC. This chain uses TRBV18 with TRBJ2-7, with D uncertain. Germline values: CDR1 KGHSH, CDR2 LQKENI. The CDR3 runs to 13 residues. Trimming left V 4 bases short and J 2 bases short, with 9 bases between. Supplemented by reference TRBV18 and TRBJ2-7, the full variable domain reads NAGVMQNPRHLVRRRGQEARLRCSPMKGHSHVYWYRQLPEEGLKFMVYLQKENIIDESGMPKERFSAEFPKEGPSILRIQQVVRGDSAAYFCASSQARTYEQYFGPGTRLTVT.

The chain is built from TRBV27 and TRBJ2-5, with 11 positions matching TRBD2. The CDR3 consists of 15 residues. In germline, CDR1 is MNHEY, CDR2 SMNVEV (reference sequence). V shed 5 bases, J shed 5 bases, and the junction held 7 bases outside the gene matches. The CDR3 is CASSPLAGVGETQYF. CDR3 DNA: TGTGCCAGCAGTCCACTAGCGGGAGTAGGGGAGACCCAGTACTTC.